Listed below are T cell receptor beta chains from one sample, sequenced in a study of T cells in Graves' hyperthyroidism and ophthalmopathy. TCRdb ran MiXCR on the multiplex PCR reads and lists one entry per CDR3 protein. The table has roughly 170,000 distinct CDR3 sequences, over 15% seen once. Source material: blood. All receptors come from a woman aged 50 to 60 with Graves' hyperthyroidism. Each CDR3 is given with its conserved first and last residue. The D gene is left open where the match is weak. Some rows mark clone size as missing; the rest say once, few, many or name a class of expanded clone.

>TRBJ1-1|many|TRBV9|NA
TGTGCCAGCAGCGTAGAGCAAGGGGCAGGCACTGAAGCTTTCTTT
CASSVEQGAGTEAFF
>TRBJ2-1|NA|TRBV7-8|NA
TGTGCCAGCTCTGGCGGGGAGAACAATGAGCAGTTCTTC
CASSGGENNEQFF
>TRBJ1-5|NA|TRBV7-2|TRBD1
TGTGCCAGCAGCTTAGCAGGGGGCAGTCAGCCCCAGCATTTT
CASSLAGGSQPQHF
>TRBJ1-2|many|TRBV3-1|TRBD1
TGTGCCAGCAGCCAAACAGGGGGATATGGCTACACCTTC
CASSQTGGYGYTF
>TRBJ2-1|many|TRBV10-3|TRBD1
TGTGCCATCAGCAGGGACAGCTCCTACAATGAGCAGTTCTTC
CAISRDSSYNEQFF
>TRBJ2-3|many|TRBV20-1|TRBD2
TGCAGTGCTTCTATAGCGGGGGGCACAGATACGCAGTATTTT
CSASIAGGTDTQYF
>TRBJ1-2|many|TRBV9|TRBD1
TGTGCCAGCAACCGACAGGGAGGCTATGGCTACACCTTC
CASNRQGGYGYTF
>TRBJ2-1|many|TRBV12-5|TRBD2
TGTGCTAGTGGCCTCGGGACTAGCGGGGGCGATGAGCAGTTCTTC
CASGLGTSGGDEQFF
>TRBJ2-1|NA|TRBV14|NA
TGTGCCAGCAGCCAAGATATTGGGGCAGGGATAGGGTACAATGAGCAGTTCTTC
CASSQDIGAGIGYNEQFF
>TRBJ2-2|many|TRBV7-9|TRBD1
TGTGCCAGCAGCCCCCCGGGACAGGGAGGAGCCGGGGAGCTGTTTTTT
CASSPPGQGGAGELFF